The present entry profiles one T cell receptor (beta chain) with its context. Its antigen is unknown. The data were taken from a study of cytomegalovirus exposure and HLA in healthy donors. General study results and limits: Reports credit the classifier with highly specific, highly sensitive diagnosis of cytomegalovirus status. A reported reduction in N-insertions relative to the roughly 640-donor mean was seen in an Asian-associated ancestry cluster in a later analysis.

Primers: 60 Vbeta forward and 13 Jbeta reverse. TCRdb's table, derived via immunoSEQ multiplex PCR, lists solely in-frame clones and lacks some. The sample consists of about 300,000 clones, more than 80% of them appearing once. The CDR3 sequence is 19 residues long. Germline V gives CDR1 LGHNA, CDR2 YNFKEQ. With 0 bases clipped from V and 4 bases from J, the junction kept 16 bases outside the gene matches. The clonotype originates from a man aged 35 to 55 in good health and CMV-seropositive. The genes are TRBV4-2 and TRBJ1-2; TRBD1 agrees at 8 bases. Sequenced input: PBMCs. CDR3 in DNA: TGTGCCAGCAGCCAAGATACTGTCTTCCAGGGGGCATCCCGCTATGGCTACACCTTC. Amino acids: CASSQDTVFQGASRYGYTF.